This entry lists 7 T cell receptor beta chains sequenced from one sample in a study of PD-L1 blockade in urothelial cancer. The assay was immunoSEQ multiplex PCR, and TCRdb's table has in-frame clones only and misses some. The table lists tens of thousands of clones, approximately 84% of them singletons. Sequences were derived from PBMCs, sampled around atezolizumab (anti-PD-L1) treatment. The receptor set was obtained from a man between 35 and 55 years old with urothelial cancer.

V and J are TRBV4-1 and TRBJ1-2; 7 bases agree with TRBD1. The V gene end was trimmed by 4 bases and the J gene end by 2 bases; junction bases not matched to a gene: 10. The germline CDR1 and CDR2 sequences are MGHRA and YSYEKL. The CDR3 is 16 residues long. Here the CDR3 DNA reads TGCGCCAGCAGCCCATCGACAGGGTTAGTCAACTATGGCTACACCTTC. Protein product: CASSPSTGLVNYGYTF.

V is TRBV2 and J is TRBJ2-4; 7 bases fit TRBD1. From germline, CDR1 is SNHLY and CDR2 FYNNEI. CDR3 length equals 12 residues. The trim removed 6 bases at V and 9 bases at J, leaving 5 bases unmatched. CDR3 in amino acids: CASRRQGSIQYF. As DNA, the CDR3 is TGTGCCAGCAGAAGACAGGGCAGCATTCAGTACTTC.

The gene calls are TRBV5-1 and TRBJ1-1; D ambiguous. Per the germline V gene, CDR1 is SGHRS and CDR2 is YFSETQ. V lost 1 base and J 0 bases, leaving 10 bases between the germline ends. The CDR3 runs 15 residues. The CDR3 nucleotides are TGCGCCAGCAGCTTGAATTCCAGGATGAACACTGAAGCTTTCTTT. It specifies CASSLNSRMNTEAFF.

This clone showed up just a few times. The chain carries TRBV2 and TRBJ2-1; TRBD2 agrees at 11 bases. The V gene end was trimmed by 6 bases and the J gene end by 6 bases; junction bases not matched to a gene: 4. CDR1 and CDR2 from the germline V gene are SNHLY and FYNNEI. CDR3 length: 14 amino acids. The CDR3 nucleotides read TGTGCCAGCAGGGGGACTAGCGGCCGCAATGAGCAGTTCTTC. Translated, it gives CASRGTSGRNEQFF.

With regard to this clone: An end of the junction does not agree with germline; a read error may underlie this. V usage is TRBV7-8 and J usage is TRBJ2-5; D uncertain. Germline lookup yields CDR1 SGHVS and CDR2 FQNEAQ. The CDR3 length is 12 residues. CDR3 amino acids: CASSPIRSLHHF. The CDR3 DNA reads TGTGCCAGCAGCCCGATACGGTCCCTCCATCACTTC.

The chain carries TRBV28 and TRBJ1-2; D perhaps matches TRBD1 (6 bases). The germline gives CDR1 MDHEN, CDR2 SYDVKM. CDR3 length: 13 amino acids. The ends were cut back, 3 bases at V and 3 bases at J, with 8 bases in the middle. CDR3 sequence reads: CASSFNRDYGYTF. The CDR3 nucleotides are TGTGCCAGCAGTTTTAACAGGGACTATGGCTACACCTTC.

The genes are TRBV9 and TRBJ2-5; D not resolved. Trimming took off 0 bases at V and 3 bases at J, with 12 bases between the two ends. Germline V lookup: CDR1 SGDLS, CDR2 YYNGEE. The CDR3 runs to 15 residues. In nucleotides, the CDR3 is TGTGCCAGCAGCGTAGGCGGATTTTTGGAAGAGACCCAGTACTTC. It specifies CASSVGGFLEETQYF.